This TCR beta chain was identified during a study of cytomegalovirus exposure and HLA in healthy donors. General study results and limits: Reports credit the classifier with highly specific, highly sensitive diagnosis of cytomegalovirus status. It was fewer than 200 TCR beta chains that were listed as cytomegalovirus-associated. For most TCR beta V segments, an earlier analysis put the productive rate at about 90% or about 30% of the time.

13 Jbeta primers and 60 Vbeta primers were used for the PCR. Measured with immunoSEQ multiplex PCR; TCRdb has only the in-frame clones, and not every one. The sample yields under 250,000 clones, approximately 85% seen once. Turning to this clone: Its antigen is not identified.

The length of the CDR3 is 13 residues. Trimming cost V 5 bases and J 8 bases, with 12 bases left between them. CDR1 is SGHNT, CDR2 YENEEA, per germline. The rearrangement uses TRBV11-3 and TRBJ2-2; D is undetermined. The specimen sequenced was PBMCs. This clonotype was sampled from a middle-aged woman in good health and CMV-seronegative. CDR3 in DNA: TGTGCCAGCAGCCTGTCGGTATCGGGGGAGCTGTTTTTT. Its translation is CASSLSVSGELFF.